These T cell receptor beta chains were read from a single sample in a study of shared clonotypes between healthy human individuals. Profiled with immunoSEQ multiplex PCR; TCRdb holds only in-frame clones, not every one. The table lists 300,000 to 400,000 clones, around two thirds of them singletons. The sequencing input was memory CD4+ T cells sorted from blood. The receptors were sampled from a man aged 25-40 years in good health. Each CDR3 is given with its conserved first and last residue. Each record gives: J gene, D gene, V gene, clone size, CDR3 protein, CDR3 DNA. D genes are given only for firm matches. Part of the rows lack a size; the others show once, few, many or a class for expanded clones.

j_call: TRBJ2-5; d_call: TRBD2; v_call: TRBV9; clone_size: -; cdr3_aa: CASSAQGLAGAETQYF; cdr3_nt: TGTGCCAGCAGCGCCCAGGGACTAGCGGGAGCAGAGACCCAGTACTTC
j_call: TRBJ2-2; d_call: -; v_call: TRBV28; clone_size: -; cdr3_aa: CASSSQGWSGELFF; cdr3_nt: TGTGCCAGCAGTTCCCAGGGGTGGTCCGGGGAGCTGTTTTTT
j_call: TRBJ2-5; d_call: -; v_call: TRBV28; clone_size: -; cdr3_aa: CASSLGGQTQYF; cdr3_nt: TGTGCCAGCAGTTTAGGGGGGCAGACCCAGTACTTC
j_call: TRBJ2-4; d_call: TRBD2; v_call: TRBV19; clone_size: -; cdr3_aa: CASSMTSGSGIQYF; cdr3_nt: TGTGCCAGTAGTATGACTAGCGGGAGTGGCATTCAGTACTTC
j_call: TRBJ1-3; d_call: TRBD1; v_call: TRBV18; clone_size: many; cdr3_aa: CASSLPTGRSGNTIYF; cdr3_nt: TGTGCCAGCTCACTCCCGACAGGGAGGTCTGGAAACACCATATATTTT
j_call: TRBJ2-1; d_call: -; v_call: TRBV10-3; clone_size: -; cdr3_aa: CAIKGASSAHNEQFF; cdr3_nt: TGTGCCATCAAGGGAGCCTCAAGCGCTCACAATGAGCAGTTCTTC
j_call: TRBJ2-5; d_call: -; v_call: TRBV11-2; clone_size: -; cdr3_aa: CASSWGPETQYF; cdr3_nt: TGTGCCAGCAGCTGGGGACCGGAGACCCAGTACTTC
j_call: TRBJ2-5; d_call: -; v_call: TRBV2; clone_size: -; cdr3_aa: CASSGLIQETQYF; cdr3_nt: TGTGCCAGCAGCGGACTGATCCAAGAGACCCAGTACTTC
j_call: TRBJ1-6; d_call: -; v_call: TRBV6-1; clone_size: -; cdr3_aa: CASVKDLNSPLHF; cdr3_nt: TGTGCCAGCGTGAAGGACCTTAATTCACCCCTCCACTTT
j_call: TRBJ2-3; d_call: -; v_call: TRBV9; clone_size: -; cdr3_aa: CASSVFVVGNTQYF; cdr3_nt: TGTGCCAGCAGCGTTTTTGTGGTCGGAAATACGCAGTATTTT
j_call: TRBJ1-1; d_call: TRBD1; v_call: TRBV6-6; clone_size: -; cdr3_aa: CASSSGGTVNTEAFF; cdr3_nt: TGTGCCAGCAGTTCAGGAGGGACAGTTAACACTGAAGCTTTCTTT
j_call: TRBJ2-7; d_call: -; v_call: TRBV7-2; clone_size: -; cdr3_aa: CASSLGAGIPTHEQYF; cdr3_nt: TGTGCCAGCAGCTTAGGGGCGGGAATTCCTACCCACGAGCAGTACTTC
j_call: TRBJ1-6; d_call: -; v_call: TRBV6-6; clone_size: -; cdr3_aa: CASRSLPWVNSPLHF; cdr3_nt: TGTGCCAGCAGGAGTTTGCCATGGGTGAATTCACCCCTCCACTTT
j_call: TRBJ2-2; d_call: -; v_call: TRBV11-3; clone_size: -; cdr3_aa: CASSRGTSTNTGELFF; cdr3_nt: TGTGCCAGCAGCCGAGGGACTTCTACGAACACCGGGGAGCTGTTTTTT
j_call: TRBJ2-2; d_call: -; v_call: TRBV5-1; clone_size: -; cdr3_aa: CASSLAPQANTGELFF; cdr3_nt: TGCGCCAGCAGCTTGGCACCGCAGGCGAACACCGGGGAGCTGTTTTTT
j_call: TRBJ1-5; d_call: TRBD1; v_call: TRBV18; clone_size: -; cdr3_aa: CASSPPGQVMGGNQPQHF; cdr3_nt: TGTGCCAGCTCACCCCCCGGACAGGTTATGGGGGGCAATCAGCCCCAGCATTTT
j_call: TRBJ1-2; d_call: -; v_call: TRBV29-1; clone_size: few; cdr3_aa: CSVDPPNYGYTF; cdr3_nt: TGCAGCGTTGATCCCCCCAACTATGGCTACACCTTC
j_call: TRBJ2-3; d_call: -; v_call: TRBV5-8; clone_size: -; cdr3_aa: CASSLPGADTQYF; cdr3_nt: TGTGCCAGCAGCTTGCCGGGAGCGGATACGCAGTATTTT
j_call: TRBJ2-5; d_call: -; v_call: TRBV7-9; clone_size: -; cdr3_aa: CASSLRGAETQYF; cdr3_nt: TGTGCCAGCAGCCTGAGAGGGGCAGAGACCCAGTACTTC
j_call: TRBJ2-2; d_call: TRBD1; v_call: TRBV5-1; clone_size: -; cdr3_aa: CASSLATGIPGELFF; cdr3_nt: TGCGCCAGCAGCTTGGCGACAGGGATCCCCGGGGAGCTGTTTTTT
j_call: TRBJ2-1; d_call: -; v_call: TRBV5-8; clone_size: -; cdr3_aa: CASSLSGSYNEQFF; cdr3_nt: TGTGCCAGCAGCTTGTCGGGTTCCTACAATGAGCAGTTCTTC
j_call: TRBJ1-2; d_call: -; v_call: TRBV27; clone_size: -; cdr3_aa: CASSSYGGNGSGYGYTF; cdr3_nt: TGTGCCAGCAGCTCCTACGGGGGGAATGGGTCGGGCTATGGCTACACCTTC
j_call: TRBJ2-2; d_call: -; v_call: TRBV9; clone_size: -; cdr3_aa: CASSAPEGRELFF; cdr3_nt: TGTGCCAGCAGCGCCCCTGAGGGACGGGAGCTGTTTTTT
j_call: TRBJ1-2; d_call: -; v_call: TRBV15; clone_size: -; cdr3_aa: CATSRDLEDSRTYGYTF; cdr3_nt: TGTGCCACCAGCAGAGATTTGGAGGACAGTCGAACCTATGGCTACACCTTC
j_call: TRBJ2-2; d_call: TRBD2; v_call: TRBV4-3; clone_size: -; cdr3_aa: CASSQDPGGGTGELFF; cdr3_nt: TGCGCCAGCAGCCAAGACCCCGGGGGGGGGACCGGGGAGCTGTTTTTT
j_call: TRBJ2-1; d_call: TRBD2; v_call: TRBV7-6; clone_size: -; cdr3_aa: CASSLYGAGGRDEQFF; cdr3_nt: TGTGCCAGCAGCTTATACGGGGCGGGAGGTCGCGATGAGCAGTTCTTC
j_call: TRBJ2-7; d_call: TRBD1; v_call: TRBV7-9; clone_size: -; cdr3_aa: CASSLAPGTGGFRAYEQYF; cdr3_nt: TGTGCCAGCAGCTTAGCGCCCGGGACAGGGGGCTTTCGGGCCTACGAGCAGTACTTC
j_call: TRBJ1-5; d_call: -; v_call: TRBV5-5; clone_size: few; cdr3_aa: CASSLWGRGQPQHF; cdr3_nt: TGTGCCAGCAGCTTGTGGGGAAGGGGTCAGCCCCAGCATTTT
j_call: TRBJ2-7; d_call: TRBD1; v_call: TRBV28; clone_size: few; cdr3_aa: CASSRQGPYEQYF; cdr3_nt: TGTGCCAGCAGCAGACAGGGGCCCTACGAGCAGTACTTC
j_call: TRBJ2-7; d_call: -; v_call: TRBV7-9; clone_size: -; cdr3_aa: CASSHANSYEQYF; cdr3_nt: TGTGCCAGCAGCCACGCCAACTCCTACGAGCAGTACTTC
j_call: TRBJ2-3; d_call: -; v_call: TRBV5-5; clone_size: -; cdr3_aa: CASSLVTGDTDTQYF; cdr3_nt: TGTGCCAGCAGCTTGGTAACGGGGGATACAGATACGCAGTATTTT
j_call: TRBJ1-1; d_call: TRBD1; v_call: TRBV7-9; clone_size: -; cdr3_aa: CASSPTGGMIGTEAFF; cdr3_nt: TGTGCCAGCAGCCCGACAGGGGGAATGATAGGCACTGAAGCTTTCTTT
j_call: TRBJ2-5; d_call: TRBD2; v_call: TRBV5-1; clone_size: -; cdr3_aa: CASSPGTSDIETQYF; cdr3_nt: TGCGCCAGCAGCCCGGGGACTAGCGATATTGAGACCCAGTACTTC
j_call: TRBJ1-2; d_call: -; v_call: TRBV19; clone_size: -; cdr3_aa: CASSIGQHYGYTF; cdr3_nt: TGTGCCAGTAGTATTGGACAACACTATGGCTACACCTTC
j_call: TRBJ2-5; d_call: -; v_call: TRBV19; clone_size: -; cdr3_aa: CASSILLGATETQYF; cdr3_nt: TGTGCCAGTAGTATACTTCTGGGGGCCACAGAGACCCAGTACTTC
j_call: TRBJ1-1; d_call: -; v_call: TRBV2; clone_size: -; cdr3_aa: CASIQGLNTEAFF; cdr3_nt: TGTGCCAGCATACAGGGTTTGAACACTGAAGCTTTCTTT
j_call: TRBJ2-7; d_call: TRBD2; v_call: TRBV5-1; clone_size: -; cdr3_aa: CASSLRLGGSSTSYEQYF; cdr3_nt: TGCGCCAGCAGCTTGCGCCTCGGGGGGTCCTCTACCTCCTACGAGCAGTACTTC
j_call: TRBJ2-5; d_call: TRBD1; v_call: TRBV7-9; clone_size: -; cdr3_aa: CASSFVGQGRAETQYF; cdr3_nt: TGTGCCAGCAGCTTCGTCGGACAGGGTAGGGCGGAGACCCAGTACTTC
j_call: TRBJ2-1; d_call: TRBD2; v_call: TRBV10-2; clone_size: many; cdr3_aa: CAGTNVAGLNNEQFF; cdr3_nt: TGCGCCGGAACAAATGTAGCGGGACTAAACAATGAGCAGTTCTTC
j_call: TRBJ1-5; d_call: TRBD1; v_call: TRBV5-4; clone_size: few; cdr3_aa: CASSLDRGQDGPQHF; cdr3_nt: TGTGCCAGCAGCTTGGACAGGGGGCAAGATGGGCCCCAGCATTTT
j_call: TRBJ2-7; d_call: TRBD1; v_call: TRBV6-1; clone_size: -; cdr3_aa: CASSTGGLSYEQYF; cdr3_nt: TGTGCCAGCTCTACAGGGGGACTCTCCTACGAGCAGTACTTC
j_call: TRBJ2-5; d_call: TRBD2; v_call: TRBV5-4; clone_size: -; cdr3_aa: CASSLVVGRRKTQYF; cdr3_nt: TGTGCCAGCAGCTTGGTGGTCGGGAGGAGGAAGACCCAGTACTTC
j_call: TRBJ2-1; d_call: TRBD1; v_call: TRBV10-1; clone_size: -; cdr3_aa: CASSEPGQGVVNEQFF; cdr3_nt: TGCGCCAGCAGTGAGCCCGGACAGGGAGTTGTAAATGAGCAGTTCTTC
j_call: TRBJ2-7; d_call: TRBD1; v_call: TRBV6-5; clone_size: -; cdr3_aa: CASSRGQAYEQYF; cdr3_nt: TGTGCCAGCAGTAGAGGACAGGCCTACGAGCAGTACTTC
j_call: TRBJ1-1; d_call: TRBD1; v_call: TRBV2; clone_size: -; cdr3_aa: CASSLGQMNTEAFF; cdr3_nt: TGTGCCAGCAGCCTGGGACAGATGAACACTGAAGCTTTCTTT
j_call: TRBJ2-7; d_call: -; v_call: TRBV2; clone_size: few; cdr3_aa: CASNIWGPYEQYF; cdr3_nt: TGTGCCAGCAACATTTGGGGGCCCTACGAGCAGTACTTC